What follows describes a single TCR beta chain. This entry comes from a study of tumor-infiltrating lymphocytes in primary liver carcinoma. About the research overall: The study enrolled male and female patients aged 30 to 69 years. Staged T1-T3 N0M0, the tumors had sizes that ranged from about 4 to 10 cm across.

Unsorted whole blood supplied the RNA, and germline DNA was extracted too. A primer in the constant region served to generate TCR beta cDNA from 500 ng of total RNA. TCR beta libraries came from three nested multiplex PCR rounds using slightly modified ARM-PCR. A C-beta reverse primer was combined with TRBV1-TRBV30 forward primers in the first two PCR rounds, and each round had 10 cycles. TCRdb re-analysed the multiplex PCR reads in MiXCR, keeping a single row per CDR3 protein. The top ten hold more than 8.5% of the sample, which has 300,000 to 400,000 distinct CDR3 sequences, 65% seen once. This CDR3 has 13 amino acids. From germline, CDR1 is SEHNR and CDR2 FQNEAQ (reference sequence). Trimming removed 4 bases at V and 4 bases at J, with 11 bases between.

The TCR originated in a man aged 40-50 years with primary liver carcinoma and hepatitis B virus infection. The chain joins TRBV7-9 to TRBJ2-7, with D possibly TRBD1 on 6 matching bases. The sequenced sample was peripheral blood. The CDR3 here is CASSSRDTYEQYF. The CDR3 DNA reads as TGTGCCAGCAGCTCCCGGGACACTTACGAGCAGTACTTC.